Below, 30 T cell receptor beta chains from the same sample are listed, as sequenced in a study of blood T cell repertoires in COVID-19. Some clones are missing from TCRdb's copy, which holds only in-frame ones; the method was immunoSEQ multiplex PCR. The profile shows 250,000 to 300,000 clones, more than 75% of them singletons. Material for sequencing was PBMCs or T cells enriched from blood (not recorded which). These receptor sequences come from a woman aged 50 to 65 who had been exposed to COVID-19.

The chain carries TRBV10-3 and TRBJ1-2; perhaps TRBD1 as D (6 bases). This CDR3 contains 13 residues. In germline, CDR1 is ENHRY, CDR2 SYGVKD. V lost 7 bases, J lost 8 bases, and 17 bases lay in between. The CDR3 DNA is TGTGCCATCACCCCAGGGGCAGGGAGAGGCTACACCTTC. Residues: CAITPGAGRGYTF.

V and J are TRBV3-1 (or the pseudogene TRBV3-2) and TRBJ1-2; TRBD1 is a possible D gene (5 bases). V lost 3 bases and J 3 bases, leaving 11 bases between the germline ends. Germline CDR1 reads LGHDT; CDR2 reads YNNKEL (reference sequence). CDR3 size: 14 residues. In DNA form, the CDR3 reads TGTGCCAGCAGCCAGATAGGGGCCCACTATGGCTACACCTTC. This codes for CASSQIGAHYGYTF.

The CDR3 nucleotides are TGTGCCATCAGTGATGCAGGGGGAATGGACTATGGCTACACCTTC. Protein sequence: CAISDAGGMDYGYTF. V is TRBV10-3 and J is TRBJ1-2, with TRBD1 identical over 7 bases. Losses at the gene ends were 3 bases for V and 3 bases for J; bases not matched to a gene: 7. CDR1 and CDR2 from the germline V gene are ENHRY and SYGVKD. The CDR3 covers 15 residues.

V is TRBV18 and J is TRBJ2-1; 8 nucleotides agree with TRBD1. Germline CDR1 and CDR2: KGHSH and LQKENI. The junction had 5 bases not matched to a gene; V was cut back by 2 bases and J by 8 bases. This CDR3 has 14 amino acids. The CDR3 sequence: CASSPDRGNDEQFF. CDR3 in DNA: TGTGCCAGCTCACCAGACAGGGGCAACGATGAGCAGTTCTTC.

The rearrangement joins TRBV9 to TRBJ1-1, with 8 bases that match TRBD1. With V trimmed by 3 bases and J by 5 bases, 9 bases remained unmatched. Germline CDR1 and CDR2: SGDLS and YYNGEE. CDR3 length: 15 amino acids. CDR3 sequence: CASSANQGARTEAFF. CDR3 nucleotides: TGTGCCAGCAGCGCCAACCAGGGGGCCAGAACTGAAGCTTTCTTT.

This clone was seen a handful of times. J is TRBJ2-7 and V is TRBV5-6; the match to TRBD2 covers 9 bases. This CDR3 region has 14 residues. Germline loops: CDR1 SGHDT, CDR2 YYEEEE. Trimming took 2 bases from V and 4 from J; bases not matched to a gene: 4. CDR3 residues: CASSLGLAKYEQYF. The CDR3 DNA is TGTGCCAGCAGCTTAGGACTAGCGAAGTACGAGCAGTACTTC. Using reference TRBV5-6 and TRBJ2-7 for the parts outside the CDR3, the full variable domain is DAGVTQSPTHLIKTRGQQVTLRCSPKSGHDTVSWYQQALGQGPQFIFQYYEEEERQRGNFPDRFSGHQFPNYSSELNVNALLLGDSALYLCASSLGLAKYEQYFGPGTRLTVT.

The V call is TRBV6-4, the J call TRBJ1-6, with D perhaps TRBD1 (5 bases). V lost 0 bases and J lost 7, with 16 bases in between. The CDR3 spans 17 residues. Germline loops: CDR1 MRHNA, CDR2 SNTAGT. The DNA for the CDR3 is TGTGCCAGCAGTGACTCGAAGGTGGCAGGGATAAATTCACCCCTCCACTTT. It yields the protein CASSDSKVAGINSPLHF.

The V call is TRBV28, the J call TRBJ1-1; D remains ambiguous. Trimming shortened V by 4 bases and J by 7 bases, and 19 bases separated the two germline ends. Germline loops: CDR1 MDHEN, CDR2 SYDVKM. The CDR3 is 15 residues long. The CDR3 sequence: CASSYSRVLRIEAFF. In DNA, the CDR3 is TGTGCCAGCAGTTATTCCCGGGTCCTAAGGATTGAAGCTTTCTTT.

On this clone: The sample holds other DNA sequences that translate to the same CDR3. DNA of the CDR3: TGTGCCAGCAGTGAGGGAGGCTCTGGAAACACCATATATTTT. Its protein product is CASSEGGSGNTIYF. This rearrangement joins TRBV2 to TRBJ1-3; D is unclear. The CDR3 covers 14 residues. Germline CDR1 is SNHLY and CDR2 is FYNNEI. V lost 3 bases and J 0 bases, leaving 6 bases between the germline ends. The full variable domain, in which reference TRBV2 and TRBJ1-3 provide the parts outside the CDR3, is EPEVTQTPSHQVTQMGQEVILRCVPISNHLYFYWYRQILGQKVEFLVSFYNNEISEKSEIFDDQFSVERPDGSNFTLKIRSTKLEDSAMYFCASSEGGSGNTIYFGEGSWLTVV.

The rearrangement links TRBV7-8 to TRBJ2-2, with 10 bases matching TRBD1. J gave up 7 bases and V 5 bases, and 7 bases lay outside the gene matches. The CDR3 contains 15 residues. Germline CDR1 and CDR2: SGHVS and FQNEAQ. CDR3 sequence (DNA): TGTGCCAGCAGCGAGACAGGGGGCAGGGGCGGGGAGCTGTTTTTT. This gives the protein CASSETGGRGGELFF.

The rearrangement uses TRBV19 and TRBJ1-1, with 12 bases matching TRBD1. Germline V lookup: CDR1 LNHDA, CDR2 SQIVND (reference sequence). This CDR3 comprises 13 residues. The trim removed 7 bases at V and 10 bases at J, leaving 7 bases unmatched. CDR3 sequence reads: CASTGDRGPRAFF. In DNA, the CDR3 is TGTGCCAGTACCGGGGACAGGGGGCCTCGAGCTTTCTTT.

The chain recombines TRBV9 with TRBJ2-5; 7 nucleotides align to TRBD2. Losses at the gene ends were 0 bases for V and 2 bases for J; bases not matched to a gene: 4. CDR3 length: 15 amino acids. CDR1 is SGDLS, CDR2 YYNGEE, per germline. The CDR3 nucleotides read TGTGCCAGCAGCGTAGGGGGAGGGAGGCAAGAGACCCAGTACTTC. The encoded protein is CASSVGGGRQETQYF. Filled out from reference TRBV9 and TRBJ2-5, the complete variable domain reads DSGVTQTPKHLITATGQRVTLRCSPRSGDLSVYWYQQSLDQGLQFLIQYYNGEERAKGNILERFSAQQFPDLHSELNLSSLELGDSALYFCASSVGGGRQETQYFGPGTRLLVL.

CDR3 region: CASSGDSSDGNTIYF. CDR3 sequence (DNA): TGTGCCAGCAGTGGTGACAGCTCGGACGGAAACACCATATATTTT. V and J are TRBV28 and TRBJ1-3; weak D call: TRBD1 (5 bases). Trimming took off 5 bases at V and 4 bases at J, with 15 bases between the two ends. CDR1 and CDR2 from the germline V gene are MDHEN and SYDVKM. There are 15 residues in the CDR3.

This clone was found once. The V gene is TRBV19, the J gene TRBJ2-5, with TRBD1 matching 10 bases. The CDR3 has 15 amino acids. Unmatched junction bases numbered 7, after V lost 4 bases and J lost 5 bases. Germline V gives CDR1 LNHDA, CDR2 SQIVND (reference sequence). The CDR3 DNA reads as TGTGCCAGTAGTAAGGGGGACAGGGGATGGGAGACCCAGTACTTC. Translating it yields CASSKGDRGWETQYF.

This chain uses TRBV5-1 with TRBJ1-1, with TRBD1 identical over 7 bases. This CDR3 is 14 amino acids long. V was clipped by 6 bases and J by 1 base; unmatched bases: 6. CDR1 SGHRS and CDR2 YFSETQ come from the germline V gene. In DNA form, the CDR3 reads TGCGCCAGCACGTTGACAGGGCCGAACACTGAAGCTTTCTTT. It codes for CASTLTGPNTEAFF. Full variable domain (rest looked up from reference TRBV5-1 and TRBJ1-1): KAGVTQTPRYLIKTRGQQVTLSCSPISGHRSVSWYQQTPGQGLQFLFEYFSETQRNKGNFPGRFSGRQFSNSRSEMNVSTLELGDSALYLCASTLTGPNTEAFFGQGTRLTVV.

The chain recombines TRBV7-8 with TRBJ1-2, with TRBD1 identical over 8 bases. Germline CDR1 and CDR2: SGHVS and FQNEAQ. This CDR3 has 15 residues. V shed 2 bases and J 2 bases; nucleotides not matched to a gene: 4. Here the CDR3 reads CASSLLGQGNYGYTF. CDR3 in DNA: TGTGCCAGCAGCTTATTAGGACAGGGCAACTATGGCTACACCTTC.

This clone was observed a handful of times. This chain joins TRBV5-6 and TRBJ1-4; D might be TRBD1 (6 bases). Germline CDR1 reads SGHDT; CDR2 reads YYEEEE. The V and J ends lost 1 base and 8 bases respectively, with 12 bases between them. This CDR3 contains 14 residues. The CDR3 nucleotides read TGTGCCAGCAGCTTGACAGGGCAAGGAGAAAAACTGTTTTTT. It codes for CASSLTGQGEKLFF.

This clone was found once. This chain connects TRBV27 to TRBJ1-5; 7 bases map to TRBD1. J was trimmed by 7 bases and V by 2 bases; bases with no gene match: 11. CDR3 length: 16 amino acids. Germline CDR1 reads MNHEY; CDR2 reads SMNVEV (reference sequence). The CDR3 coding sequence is TGTGCCAGCAGTTTAACAGGGGTTTCGAATTGGCAGCCCCAGCATTTT. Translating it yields CASSLTGVSNWQPQHF.

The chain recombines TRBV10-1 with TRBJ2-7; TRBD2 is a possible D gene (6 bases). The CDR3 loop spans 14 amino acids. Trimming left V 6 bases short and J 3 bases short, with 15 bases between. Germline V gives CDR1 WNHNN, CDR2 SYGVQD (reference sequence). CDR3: CASSPGGFDYEQYF. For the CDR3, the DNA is TGCGCCAGCAGCCCCGGAGGGTTCGACTACGAGCAGTACTTC.

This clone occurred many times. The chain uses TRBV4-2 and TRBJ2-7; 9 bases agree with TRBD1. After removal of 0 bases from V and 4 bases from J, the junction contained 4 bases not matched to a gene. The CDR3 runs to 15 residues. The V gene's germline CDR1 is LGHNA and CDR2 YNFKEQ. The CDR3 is CASSQDWTGAYEQYF. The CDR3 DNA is TGTGCCAGCAGCCAAGATTGGACAGGGGCGTACGAGCAGTACTTC.

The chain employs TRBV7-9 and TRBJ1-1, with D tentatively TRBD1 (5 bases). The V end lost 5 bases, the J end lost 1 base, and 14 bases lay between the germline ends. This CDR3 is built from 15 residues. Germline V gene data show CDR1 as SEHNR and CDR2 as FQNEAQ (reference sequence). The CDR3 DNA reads TGTGCCAGCAGCCCTTTGGCGGGGCGGAACACTGAAGCTTTCTTT. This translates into CASSPLAGRNTEAFF.

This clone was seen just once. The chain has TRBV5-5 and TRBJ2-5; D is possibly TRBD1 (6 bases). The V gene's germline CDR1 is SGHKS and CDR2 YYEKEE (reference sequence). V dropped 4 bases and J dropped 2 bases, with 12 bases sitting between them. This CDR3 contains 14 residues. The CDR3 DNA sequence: TGTGCCAGCAGCCCAACAGGACAGCAAGAGACCCAGTACTTC. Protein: CASSPTGQQETQYF. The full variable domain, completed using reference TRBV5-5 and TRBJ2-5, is DAGVTQSPTHLIKTRGQQVTLRCSPISGHKSVSWYQQVLGQGPQFIFQYYEKEERGRGNFPDRFSARQFPNYSSELNVNALLLGDSALYLCASSPTGQQETQYFGPGTRLLVL.

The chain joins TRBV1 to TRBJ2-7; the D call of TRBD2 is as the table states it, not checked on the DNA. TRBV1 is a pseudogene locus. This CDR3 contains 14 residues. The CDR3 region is CTSGLAGGSYEQYF. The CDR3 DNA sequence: TGCACCAGCGGACTAGCGGGGGGTTCCTACGAGCAGTACTTC.

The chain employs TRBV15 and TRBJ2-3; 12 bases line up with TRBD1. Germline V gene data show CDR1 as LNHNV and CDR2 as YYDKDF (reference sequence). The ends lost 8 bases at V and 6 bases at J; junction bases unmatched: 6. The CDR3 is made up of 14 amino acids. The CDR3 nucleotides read TGTGCCACCCGTGCGGGACAGGGGGCGGATACGCAGTATTTT. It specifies CATRAGQGADTQYF.

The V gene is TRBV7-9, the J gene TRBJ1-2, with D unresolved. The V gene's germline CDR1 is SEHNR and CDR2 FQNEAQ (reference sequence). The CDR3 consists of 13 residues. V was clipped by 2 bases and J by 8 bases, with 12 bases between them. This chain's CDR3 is CASSLFPTGGYTF. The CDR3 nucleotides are TGTGCCAGCAGCTTATTCCCGACCGGGGGCTACACCTTC.

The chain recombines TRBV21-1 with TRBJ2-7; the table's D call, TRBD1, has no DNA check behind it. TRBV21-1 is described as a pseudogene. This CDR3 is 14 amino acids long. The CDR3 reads CASQQIGGWDEQYF. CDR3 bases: TGTGCCAGTCAGCAAATAGGGGGATGGGACGAGCAGTACTTC.

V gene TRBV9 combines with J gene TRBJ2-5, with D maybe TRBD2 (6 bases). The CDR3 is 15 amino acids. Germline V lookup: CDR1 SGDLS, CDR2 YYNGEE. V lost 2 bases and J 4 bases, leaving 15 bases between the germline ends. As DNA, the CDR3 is TGTGCCAGCAGCGTTATGATGGGGGGTGGAGAGACCCAGTACTTC. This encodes CASSVMMGGGETQYF.

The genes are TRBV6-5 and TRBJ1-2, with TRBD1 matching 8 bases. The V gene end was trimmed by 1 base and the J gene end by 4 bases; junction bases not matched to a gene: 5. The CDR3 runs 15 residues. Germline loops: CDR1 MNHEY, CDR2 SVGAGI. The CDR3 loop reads CASSYWGTGFYGYTF. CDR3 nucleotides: TGTGCCAGCAGTTACTGGGGGACAGGATTCTATGGCTACACCTTC.

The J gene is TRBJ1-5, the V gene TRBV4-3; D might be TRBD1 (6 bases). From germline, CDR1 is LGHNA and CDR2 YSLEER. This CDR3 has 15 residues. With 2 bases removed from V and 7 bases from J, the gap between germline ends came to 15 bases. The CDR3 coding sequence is TGCGCCAGCAGCCAATCGACTACAGGGAGACAGCCCCAGCATTTT. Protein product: CASSQSTTGRQPQHF.

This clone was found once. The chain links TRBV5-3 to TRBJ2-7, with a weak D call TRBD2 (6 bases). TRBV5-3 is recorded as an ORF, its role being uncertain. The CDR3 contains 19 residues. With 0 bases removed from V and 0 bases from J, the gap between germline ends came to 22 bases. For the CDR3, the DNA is TGTGCCAGAAGCTTGGTTACCCCGCTACTAGCCCATTACTCCTACGAGCAGTACTTC. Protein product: CARSLVTPLLAHYSYEQYF.